The 11 T cell receptor beta chains below all came from one sample that was sequenced in a study of T-cell memory formation after mild COVID-19 (dated by TCRdb to the early 2020s). The library was obtained by 5' RACE. The run used an Illumina NovaSeq 6000. The public reads were quality trimmed at Q25 with fastp and then assembled into clones with MiXCR by TCRdb, keeping productive beta chains. Merged by CDR3 protein, the rows form single entries marked with the most common genes and DNA. Within this sample are about 170,000 distinct CDR3 sequences, with approximately 13% of them counted one time only. The ten largest clones take up 2.5% to 3.5% of the sample. The sample taken for sequencing was PBMCs or a T cell subset sorted from them (not recorded which). The receptors were gathered from a man between 18 and 29 years old who had mild COVID-19 (a few samples of this study predate the infection). The sample titles of this study are shuffled in the database, so cell type and time point are left out; the donor was told from shared clones.

The V call is TRBV4-2, the J call TRBJ1-1, with TRBD1 as a possible D gene (6 bases). There are 14 residues in the CDR3. V lost 4 bases and J 4 bases, leaving 13 bases between the germline ends. Germline V CDR1 and CDR2: LGHNA, YNFKEQ. Written as DNA, the CDR3 is TGTGCCAGCAGCCCGAGTAGGGGGAGCACTGAAGCTTTCTTT. Amino acids: CASSPSRGSTEAFF.

V is TRBV9 and J is TRBJ1-6; TRBD1 matches 7 bases. Per germline, CDR1 SGDLS and CDR2 YYNGEE. The CDR3 has 14 amino acids. Trimming at V came to 4 bases and at J to 8 bases, leaving 6 bases not matched to a gene. The CDR3 DNA follows: TGTGCCAGCAGCACGACAGGGTACGATTCACCCCTCCACTTT. Encoded protein: CASSTTGYDSPLHF.

This clonotype has more than one count but fewer than ten. The chain is built from TRBV6-5 and TRBJ1-2; 7 bases agree with TRBD1. Trimming removed 5 bases from V and 8 bases from J; junction bases left unmatched: 11. The CDR3 is 14 amino acids. The germline V gene encodes CDR1 MNHEY and CDR2 SVGAGI. The CDR3 bases are TGTGCCAGCAGTAACCCTACAGGGGTCAGCGGCTACACCTTC. Translating gives CASSNPTGVSGYTF.

In its sample, this clonotype was seen a few times. The J gene is TRBJ1-1, the V gene TRBV5-1, with D unclear. CDR1 and CDR2 (germline): SGHRS, YFSETQ. This CDR3 has 15 amino acids. V lost 3 bases, J lost 0 bases, and 12 bases lay in between. This CDR3 is CASSWGDGMNTEAFF. As DNA, the CDR3 is TGCGCCAGCAGCTGGGGAGATGGCATGAACACTGAAGCTTTCTTT.

This clonotype was detected a few times. V is TRBV10-3 and J is TRBJ2-5, with 8 bases matching TRBD2. The V and J ends lost 6 bases and 1 base, in that order; junction bases with no gene match: 4. The CDR3 loop spans 14 amino acids. Germline CDR1 reads ENHRY; CDR2 reads SYGVKD. The CDR3 nucleotides are TGTGCCATCAGCCTGAGCGGGGGCCAAGAGACCCAGTACTTC. Its translation is CAISLSGGQETQYF.

This clonotype was seen at least ten times. V usage is TRBV5-1 and J usage is TRBJ2-3; D is possibly TRBD2 (5 bases). This CDR3 has 15 amino acids. The germline V and J ends were trimmed by 3 bases and 1 base, with 12 bases remaining between them. The germline gives CDR1 SGHRS, CDR2 YFSETQ. CDR3 nucleotides: TGCGCCAGCAGCTCCCTTGAGGGAGGCACAGATACGCAGTATTTT. The encoded protein is CASSSLEGGTDTQYF.

Ten or more counts support this clonotype. V usage is TRBV5-1 and J usage is TRBJ2-1, with a weak D call TRBD1 (5 bases). V was clipped by 0 bases and J by 7 bases, with 14 bases between them. The CDR3 loop spans 15 amino acids. In germline, CDR1 is SGHRS, CDR2 YFSETQ. The CDR3 loop is CASSLEGATENEQFF. The CDR3 coding sequence is TGCGCCAGCAGCTTGGAAGGGGCTACTGAGAATGAGCAGTTCTTC.

The rearrangement links TRBV6-6 to TRBJ2-5, with a tentative D call TRBD1 (6 bases). CDR1 is MNHNY, CDR2 SVGAGI, per germline (reference sequence). V lost 7 bases, J lost 2 bases, and 11 bases lay in between. The CDR3 has 13 amino acids. The CDR3 is CASTLDRQETQYF. DNA for the CDR3: TGTGCCAGCACCCTCGACAGGCAAGAGACCCAGTACTTC.

This clonotype was found a few times. This chain links TRBV4-2 with TRBJ1-2; maybe TRBD1 (6 bases). The CDR3 spans 15 residues. V lost 1 base to trimming and J lost 3 bases, with 12 bases between them. CDR1 and CDR2 (germline): LGHNA, YNFKEQ. CDR3 in amino acids: CASSQAAQGDYGYTF. The CDR3 nucleotides are TGTGCCAGCAGCCAAGCGGCACAGGGAGACTATGGCTACACCTTC.

The chain uses TRBV29-1 and TRBJ1-1; 8 nucleotides line up with TRBD1. Germline V gene sequence: CDR1 SQVTM, CDR2 ANQGSEA. This CDR3 has 13 amino acids. Unmatched junction bases numbered 7, after V lost 6 bases and J lost 4 bases. The CDR3, as DNA: TGCAGCGTCGAACAGGGGGTCGGCACTGAAGCTTTCTTT. It is translated as CSVEQGVGTEAFF.

The V call is TRBV24-1, the J call TRBJ2-5; a weak D match, TRBD1 (5 bases). This CDR3 spans 13 amino acids. V shed 7 bases and J shed 3 bases, with 11 bases lying between them. CDR1 KGHDR and CDR2 SFDVKD come from the germline V gene. The CDR3, as DNA: TGTGCCACCAGCGTCGGACACAAAGAGACCCAGTACTTC. As protein: CATSVGHKETQYF.